What follows describes a single TCR beta chain. Original data processing: Nucleated cell number was recorded as an estimate derived from reference gene primer amplification. Sequenced by immunoSEQ multiplex PCR; TCRdb stores in-frame clones only, minus some. D and trimming come from the DNA, and the V and J calls and clone size come from that table. Of about 160,000 clones listed, approximately 85% were seen once; the top ten hold about 1.2%. This entry comes from a study of blood T cell repertoires in COVID-19. Background on the study: Italy, Spain and the United States were the sources of the convalescent and acute COVID-19 samples. In each case, the material was cDNA or gDNA derived from T cells, B-cell-depleted T cells, or PBMCs.

Looked up from germline, CDR1 is LGHNA and CDR2 is YSLEER. This CDR3 region has 14 residues. The V end was cut by 0 bases, the J end by 9 bases, with 11 bases between. Sequencing was carried out using peripheral blood. This receptor was obtained from a man aged 55 to 70 who had recovered from COVID-19. This chain joins TRBV4-3 and TRBJ1-4; possibly TRBD1 for D (6 bases). CDR3: CASSQDRGWKKLFF. The CDR3 bases are TGCGCCAGCAGCCAAGACAGGGGATGGAAAAAACTGTTTTTT.